The clone carrying this T cell receptor beta chain has more than one count but fewer than ten. Antigen specificity is unknown. The sample belongs to a study of regulatory T cells in long-lasting Graves disease. The study's findings and limits: Favored gene segments in persistent disease were TRBV28, TRBJ1-2 and TRBJ2-5. Thyroid tissue went unstudied; only peripheral blood was examined.

The authors built TCR beta libraries using iRepertoire HTBI primers and Arm-PCR of CDR3 regions. Each CDR3 protein is one row after TCRdb ran MiXCR on the multiplex PCR reads. The sample contains about 450,000 distinct CDR3 sequences, roughly 17% of which appear only once. The time point was: newly diagnosed GD, antithyroid drugs for less than 3 months. PBMCs were the source of the RNA used for TCR sequencing. The germline gives CDR1 MGHRA, CDR2 YSYEKL. V lost 4 bases to trimming and J lost 4 bases; unmatched junction nucleotides: 8. The CDR3 covers 15 residues. The data also belong to a second study, concerning T cells in Graves' hyperthyroidism and ophthalmopathy. That report adds: During a first-round RT-PCR of the TCR CDR3, the HTBI primer set was used.

The sequence derives from a woman under 40 with Graves disease. This specimen was peripheral blood mononuclear cells (PBMCs), taken at new diagnosis, from a patient treated with antithyroid drugs. This chain joins TRBV4-1 and TRBJ1-2, with 8 nucleotides matching TRBD1. This chain's CDR3 is CASSPGQGRPYGYTF. Written as DNA, the CDR3 is TGCGCCAGCAGCCCTGGACAGGGCCGACCCTATGGCTACACCTTC.